This T cell receptor beta chain was recorded in a study of T cell repertoires in cytomegalovirus infection. Turning to the study itself: CMV infection and matching HLA type were both indicated by public TCR beta signatures.

The CDR3 runs to 17 residues. CDR1 is SGHTA and CDR2 is FQGNSA in the germline V gene. Findings of the study overall: Ex vivo, HLA-C-restricted CMV-specific TCR beta clonotypes prevailed over the rest of the response. Totalled public TCR beta family frequency picked out people who carried CMV plus the relevant HLA.

TCRdb itself ran the reads through MiXCR, one entry per CDR3 protein. This sample has approximately 500,000 distinct CDR3 sequences, with approximately 15% found just once. This clonotype was seen many times. Its antigen is as yet unknown. An end of the junction does not agree with germline; a read error may underlie this. V is TRBV7-2 and J is TRBJ1-6; no clear D gene. The sample consisted of CD8+ T cells from PBMCs. This clonotype was sampled from a human donor in good health (CMV status not recorded). Some clones in this sample may be carry-over from other donors' samples. In nucleotides, the CDR3 is TGTGCCAGCAGCCTAGCGGAACCTGGCGCCTATAATTCACCCCTCCACTTT. It codes for CASSLAEPGAYNSPLHF.